The 24 T cell receptor beta chains presented below share a single source sample, sequenced in a study of T cells in localized non-small cell lung cancer. Data came from immunoSEQ multiplex PCR; TCRdb stores just in-frame clones and leaves some out. The table lists approximately 6,000 clones, roughly 88% of them singletons, with 50% to 75% in the top ten. This specimen consisted of peripheral blood mononuclear cells, obtained before any cancer treatment. The receptors shown here come from a female donor over 55 with stage II lung adenocarcinoma.

J is TRBJ1-6 and V is TRBV30, with D possibly being TRBD1 (6 bases). CDR3 size: 15 residues. Germline lookup yields CDR1 GTSNPN and CDR2 SVGIG (reference sequence). V lost 4 bases to trimming and J lost 0 bases, with 10 bases between them. The CDR3 DNA is TGTGCCTGGAAGAGGGGGAGCTCCTATAATTCACCCCTCCACTTT. It translates to CAWKRGSSYNSPLHF.

The rearrangement links TRBV5-1 to TRBJ2-1; D is unclear. CDR1 and CDR2 (germline): SGHRS, YFSETQ. The CDR3 runs to 13 residues. Trimming left V 6 bases short and J 1 base short, with 8 bases between. In DNA, the CDR3 is TGCGCCAGCATGCCTCTTTCCTACAATGAGCAGTTCTTC. Protein: CASMPLSYNEQFF.

The V and J genes are TRBV7-8 and TRBJ2-1; TRBD2 matches 7 bases. Germline V gene sequence: CDR1 SGHVS, CDR2 FQNEAQ. This CDR3 contains 16 residues. Unmatched junction bases numbered 6, after V lost 1 base and J lost 3 bases. The CDR3 loop is CASSLEAGEFYNEQFF. DNA of the CDR3: TGTGCCAGCAGCTTAGAGGCGGGAGAGTTCTACAATGAGCAGTTCTTC. Drawing the rest from reference TRBV7-8 and TRBJ2-1, the complete variable domain is GAGVSQSPRYKVAKRGQDVALRCDPISGHVSLFWYQQALGQGPEFLTYFQNEAQLDKSGLPSDRFFAERPEGSVSTLKIQRTQQEDSAVYLCASSLEAGEFYNEQFFGPGTRLTVL.

This chain joins TRBV5-8 and TRBJ1-2; D remains ambiguous. Germline V gene sequence: CDR1 SGHTS, CDR2 YDEGEE. The CDR3 spans 13 residues. V was pared by 2 bases and J by 6 bases, with 11 bases between. CDR3 sequence reads: CASSLGQMDGYTF. In DNA form, the CDR3 reads TGTGCCAGCAGCTTAGGGCAGATGGATGGCTACACCTTC.

J is TRBJ2-1 and V is TRBV7-2; 13 bases agree with TRBD2. Germline-derived CDR1 and CDR2 are SGHTA and FQGNSA. CDR3 size: 15 residues. J gave up 7 bases and V 4 bases, and 4 bases lay outside the gene matches. This CDR3 reads CASSSSGLAGNEQFF. CDR3 DNA sequence: TGTGCCAGCAGCTCCTCGGGACTAGCGGGGAATGAGCAGTTCTTC.

The genes are TRBV7-6 and TRBJ2-5; D ambiguous. With 1 base removed from V and 1 base from J, the gap between germline ends came to 4 bases. The CDR3 runs 13 residues. In germline, CDR1 is SGHVS, CDR2 FNYEAQ. The CDR3 reads CASSLVPQETQYF. CDR3 nucleotide sequence: TGTGCCAGCAGCTTAGTGCCCCAAGAGACCCAGTACTTC.

The chain employs TRBV10-3 and TRBJ2-7; D is perhaps TRBD1 (6 bases). Per the germline V gene, CDR1 is ENHRY and CDR2 is SYGVKD. V lost 8 bases and J lost 2, with 13 bases in between. The CDR3 is 13 amino acids. CDR3 amino acids: CAIAQGPTYEQYV. CDR3 coding DNA: TGTGCCATCGCGCAGGGGCCAACCTACGAGCAGTACGTC.

This rearrangement joins TRBV5-1 to TRBJ2-5; D is undetermined. Trimming took 1 base from V and 1 from J, leaving 11 bases between them. The germline CDR1 and CDR2 sequences are SGHRS and YFSETQ. This CDR3 contains 15 residues. For the CDR3, the DNA is TGCGCCAGCAGCTTGCCCCAAGTGGGCCAAGAGACCCAGTACTTC. This gives the protein CASSLPQVGQETQYF.

V and J are TRBV19 and TRBJ1-5; D is unclear. This CDR3 contains 15 residues. In germline, CDR1 is LNHDA, CDR2 SQIVND (reference sequence). V was clipped by 1 base and J by 6 bases, with 13 bases between them. CDR3 loop: CASSIVPGFGQPQHF. CDR3 nucleotide sequence: TGTGCCAGTAGTATAGTTCCCGGGTTTGGTCAGCCCCAGCATTTT.

The J gene is TRBJ2-7, the V gene TRBV6-1; TRBD1 aligns across 8 bases. Trimming removed 8 bases from V and 2 bases from J; junction bases left unmatched: 11. Germline V lookup: CDR1 MNHNS, CDR2 SASEGT. The length of the CDR3 is 15 residues. Here the CDR3 DNA reads TGTGCCAGCGTAAGGCCCGGGACAGGAACCTACGAGCAGTACTTC. Protein: CASVRPGTGTYEQYF.

This chain uses TRBV4-2 with TRBJ1-3, with TRBD1 matching over 7 bases. Germline V lookup: CDR1 LGHNA, CDR2 YNFKEQ. CDR3 size: 16 residues. J gave up 2 bases and V 0 bases, and 4 bases lay outside the gene matches. CDR3 protein: CASSQETGYPGNTIYF. Written as DNA, the CDR3 is TGTGCCAGCAGCCAAGAGACAGGGTACCCTGGAAACACCATATATTTT.

The chain has TRBV28 and TRBJ1-2; 9 bases line up with TRBD1. The trim removed 6 bases at V and 6 bases at J, leaving 8 bases unmatched. In germline, CDR1 is MDHEN, CDR2 SYDVKM. The CDR3 has 14 residues. The CDR3 spells CASSPGQGSDGYTF. The CDR3 bases are TGTGCCAGCAGCCCGGGACAGGGAAGTGATGGCTACACCTTC.

The chain has TRBV2 and TRBJ2-1, with 8 nucleotides matching TRBD1. This CDR3 is 13 amino acids long. The J segment lost 1 base and the V segment lost 9 bases, leaving 2 bases of the junction unmatched. Germline V lookup: CDR1 SNHLY, CDR2 FYNNEI. The CDR3 sequence is CARDRASYNEQFF. The CDR3 DNA reads TGTGCCAGGGACAGGGCGTCCTACAATGAGCAGTTCTTC.

The rearrangement uses TRBV2 and TRBJ1-4, with D uncertain. CDR3 length: 14 residues. CDR1 and CDR2 from the germline V gene are SNHLY and FYNNEI. Trimming took 8 bases from V and 0 from J, leaving 10 bases between them. In nucleotides, the CDR3 is TGTGCCAGCGGAAAGGGAACAACTAATGAAAAACTGTTTTTT. Residues: CASGKGTTNEKLFF. The full variable domain, completed using reference TRBV2 and TRBJ1-4, is EPEVTQTPSHQVTQMGQEVILRCVPISNHLYFYWYRQILGQKVEFLVSFYNNEISEKSEIFDDQFSVERPDGSNFTLKIRSTKLEDSAMYFCASGKGTTNEKLFFGSGTQLSVL.

This clone appeared once. V gene TRBV11-3 combines with J gene TRBJ2-3; no clear D gene. Germline V gene lookup returns CDR1 SGHNT and CDR2 YENEEA. V was shortened by 1 base and J by 1 base, with 15 bases between the two germline ends. The CDR3 runs 17 residues. The CDR3: CASSLGFSVFGTDTQYF. CDR3 in DNA: TGTGCCAGCAGCTTAGGGTTTTCAGTGTTCGGCACAGATACGCAGTATTTT.

The gene calls are TRBV30 and TRBJ1-4; D may be TRBD1 (5 bases). The V gene lost 3 bases and the J gene lost 3 bases, with 14 bases spanning the gap. Germline loops: CDR1 GTSNPN, CDR2 SVGIG (reference sequence). The CDR3 consists of 15 residues. Here the CDR3 DNA reads TGTGCCTGGAGCAAAGTACAGGCGGCTAATGAAAAACTGTTTTTT. This sequence encodes CAWSKVQAANEKLFF.

The chain is built from TRBV6-1 and TRBJ2-1; 7 bases fit TRBD1. Trimming took 2 bases from V and 4 from J; bases not matched to a gene: 11. This CDR3 is 17 amino acids long. Germline CDR1 is MNHNS and CDR2 is SASEGT. CDR3 in amino acids: CASSERVRGQPYNEQFF. CDR3 nucleotides: TGTGCCAGCAGTGAAAGGGTTAGGGGACAGCCATACAATGAGCAGTTCTTC.

The chain employs TRBV4-1 and TRBJ2-7, with D perhaps assigned TRBD1 or TRBD2 (5 bases each). Deletions cut 4 bases from V and 6 bases from J, with 13 bases between. The CDR3 is 13 residues long. Germline V gives CDR1 MGHRA, CDR2 YSYEKL. CDR3 in DNA: TGCGCCAGCAGCCGGCGAGGGGCCGGCGAGCAGTACTTC. Residues: CASSRRGAGEQYF.

DNA for the CDR3: TGTGCCAGCAGCAACTCACCGCCACTAGCCGGGGCCGAGCAGTACTTC. Translating gives CASSNSPPLAGAEQYF. The chain recombines TRBV14 with TRBJ2-7; TRBD2 is a possible D gene (6 bases). The germline V gene has CDR1 SGHDN and CDR2 FVKESK. V shed 5 bases and J shed 6 bases, with 23 bases lying between them. This CDR3 comprises 16 residues.

The chain carries TRBV5-8 and TRBJ2-7, with D possibly being TRBD1 or TRBD2 (5 bases each). CDR3 length: 13 amino acids. The ends were cut back, 10 bases at V and 0 bases at J, with 14 bases in the middle. Germline CDR1 and CDR2: SGHTS and YDEGEE. The chain's CDR3 is CAARDRSSYEQYV. CDR3 nucleotides: TGTGCCGCTAGGGACCGAAGCTCCTACGAGCAGTACGTC.

The chain uses TRBV18 and TRBJ2-5, with D maybe TRBD1 (6 bases). Germline CDR1 and CDR2: KGHSH and LQKENI. This CDR3 has 14 amino acids. V was shortened by 1 base and J by 1 base, with 7 bases between the two germline ends. The CDR3 nucleotides read TGTGCCAGCTCACCACAGACAGGCCAAGAGACCCAGTACTTC. Amino acid sequence: CASSPQTGQETQYF.

This clone was observed a single time. The chain links TRBV5-5 to TRBJ1-3; D is perhaps TRBD1 (6 bases). CDR1 is SGHKS, CDR2 YYEKEE, per germline (reference sequence). The CDR3 runs 15 residues. The ends were cut back, 1 base at V and 3 bases at J, with 11 bases in the middle. CDR3 coding DNA: TGTGCCAGCAGCTTGCCAGGGGCGCTTGGAAACACCATATATTTT. Translated, it gives CASSLPGALGNTIYF.

The chain is built from TRBV27 and TRBJ2-1; D is unclear. CDR3 size: 11 residues. Germline CDR1 and CDR2: MNHEY and SMNVEV (reference sequence). Trimming shortened V by 3 bases and J by 4 bases, and 1 base separated the two germline ends. The CDR3 region is CASSFYNEQFF. The CDR3 coding sequence is TGTGCCAGCAGTTTTTACAATGAGCAGTTCTTC.

This clone was seen only a few times. The chain is built from TRBV6-5 and TRBJ1-6; 8 bases map to TRBD1. The CDR3 consists of 14 residues. V lost 4 bases, J lost 10 bases, and 6 bases stayed unmatched. CDR1 MNHEY and CDR2 SVGAGI come from the germline V gene. CDR3 sequence reads: CASSLGQEGSPLHF. CDR3 DNA sequence: TGTGCCAGCAGTTTGGGACAGGAGGGGTCACCCCTCCACTTT.